The 17 T cell receptor beta chains below come from one sample, sequenced in a study of T-cell reconstitution after alpha-beta-depleted transplantation in children. TCRbeta library preparation incorporated unique molecular identifiers. TCRdb re-derived calls from the PCR reads in MiXCR, one entry per CDR3 protein. The table lists 300,000 to 400,000 distinct CDR3 sequences, 15% to 20% of them singletons, with roughly 40% in the top ten. The sample was PBMCs, mostly from graft donor cells, taken 360 days after TCRalphabeta/CD19-depleted stem cell transplant. All receptors derive from a male patient aged 2-10 years who had a stem cell transplant for acute lymphoblastic leukemia, so the T cells may come from the graft donor.

This clonotype has just a few counts. The chain recombines TRBV6-2 or TRBV6-3 with TRBJ2-1, with 8 bases lining up with TRBD1. CDR3 length: 14 residues. The trim removed 5 bases at V and 9 bases at J, leaving 9 bases unmatched. The germline V gene encodes CDR1 MNHEY and CDR2 SVGEGT. The DNA for the CDR3 is TGTGCCAGCAGTGTCACAGGGGGTAACAGTGAGCAGTTCTTC. It is translated as CASSVTGGNSEQFF.

A few counts support this clonotype. This sequence joins TRBV15 and TRBJ2-1; D tentatively reads TRBD1 or TRBD2 (5 bases each). V was trimmed by 0 bases and J by 4 bases, leaving 13 bases between them. The germline V gene has CDR1 LNHNV and CDR2 YYDKDF (reference sequence). This CDR3 is 16 amino acids long. In DNA form, the CDR3 reads TGTGCCACCAGCAGAGATTTGGGGACCATATACAATGAGCAGTTCTTC. As protein: CATSRDLGTIYNEQFF.

This clonotype was observed many times. The chain is built from TRBV7-9 and TRBJ2-1; the match to TRBD2 covers 11 bases. V lost 1 base to trimming and J lost 2 bases; unmatched junction nucleotides: 1. Germline CDR1 reads SEHNR; CDR2 reads FQNEAQ (reference sequence). This CDR3 has 16 residues. The CDR3 DNA sequence: TGTGCCAGCAGCTTAGGACTAGCGGGACCCTACAATGAGCAGTTCTTC. It yields the protein CASSLGLAGPYNEQFF. Variable domain in full (rest from reference TRBV7-9 and TRBJ2-1): DTGVSQNPRHKITKRGQNVTFRCDPISEHNRLYWYRQTLGQGPEFLTYFQNEAQLEKSRLLSDRFSAERPKGSFSTLEIQRTEQGDSAMYLCASSLGLAGPYNEQFFGPGTRLTVL.

This clonotype was counted ten times or more. The chain couples TRBV7-2 to TRBJ1-5; D uncertain. V lost 5 bases and J lost 1, with 18 bases in between. The CDR3 is 17 residues long. Germline V lookup: CDR1 SGHTA, CDR2 FQGNSA. The CDR3 DNA sequence: TGTGCCAGCAGCCGGAATTTAGGGTTATGGAGCAATCAGCCCCAGCATTTT. This encodes CASSRNLGLWSNQPQHF.

This clonotype has more than one count but fewer than ten. The chain joins TRBV4-3 to TRBJ2-3; 9 nucleotides align to TRBD1. Trimming cost V 0 bases and J 6 bases; bases outside gene matches: 13. Germline-derived CDR1 and CDR2 are LGHNA and YSLEER. The CDR3 is 18 residues long. The CDR3 bases are TGCGCCAGCAGCCAAGATCTTCACCGGGACAGGGTACGGGATACGCAGTATTTT. It specifies CASSQDLHRDRVRDTQYF.

This clonotype showed up just a few times. The V call is TRBV7-6, the J call TRBJ2-6, with TRBD2 as a possible D gene (6 bases). With 4 bases removed from V and 0 bases from J, the gap between germline ends came to 19 bases. Germline CDR1 is SGHVS and CDR2 is FNYEAQ. The CDR3 totals 19 residues. In nucleotides, the CDR3 is TGTGCCAGCAGCTCTAGACTAGAGCCCTTACTCTCTGGGGCCAACGTCCTGACTTTC. Residues: CASSSRLEPLLSGANVLTF.

This clonotype occurred many times. The chain combines TRBV5-1 with TRBJ2-5; D assignment may be TRBD1 or TRBD2 (5 bases each). The CDR3 is 14 residues long. V was shortened by 5 bases and J by 2 bases, with 13 bases between the two germline ends. Germline-derived CDR1 and CDR2 are SGHRS and YFSETQ. CDR3 DNA sequence: TGCGCCAGCAGTCCTACTGGGACGCAAGAGACCCAGTACTTC. Protein product: CASSPTGTQETQYF.

The chain carries TRBV6-1 and TRBJ2-1; 7 bases are shared with TRBD2. The CDR3 is 17 amino acids. Trimming at V came to 5 bases and at J to 9 bases, leaving 19 bases not matched to a gene. Germline V lookup: CDR1 MNHNS, CDR2 SASEGT. This CDR3 is CASSLSGLAEVLGEQFF. Here the CDR3 DNA reads TGTGCCAGCAGTCTCTCAGGGCTAGCGGAAGTCCTTGGTGAGCAGTTCTTC.

The chain uses TRBV7-9 and TRBJ1-2, with D tentatively TRBD1 (5 bases). Germline loops: CDR1 SEHNR, CDR2 FQNEAQ (reference sequence). Deletions cut 5 bases from V and 5 bases from J, with 15 bases between. This CDR3 comprises 14 residues. The CDR3 region is CASSDSMPGYGYTF. CDR3 DNA sequence: TGTGCCAGCAGCGACAGTATGCCTGGATATGGCTACACCTTC.

This clonotype came up a few times. V and J are TRBV7-9 and TRBJ2-7; D not resolved. The CDR3 has 17 residues. CDR1 and CDR2 from the germline V gene are SEHNR and FQNEAQ (reference sequence). The V end lost 4 bases, the J end lost 4 bases, and 23 bases lay between the germline ends. The CDR3 is CASSSTIAGPRTYEQYF. CDR3 nucleotides: TGTGCCAGCAGCTCGACGATTGCCGGGCCTAGGACGTACGAGCAGTACTTC. Based on the CDR3 plus reference TRBV7-9 and TRBJ2-7, the full variable domain is DTGVSQNPRHKITKRGQNVTFRCDPISEHNRLYWYRQTLGQGPEFLTYFQNEAQLEKSRLLSDRFSAERPKGSFSTLEIQRTEQGDSAMYLCASSSTIAGPRTYEQYFGPGTRLTVT.

This clonotype has only a few counts. The V call is TRBV12-3 or TRBV12-4, the J call TRBJ2-7; weak D call: TRBD1 (6 bases). V shed 7 bases and J shed 5 bases, with 18 bases lying between them. The CDR3 is made up of 14 amino acids. The CDR3 nucleotides are TGTGCCAGCACCGATGAGTTGGACAGCCACGAGCAGTACTTC. Translation gives CASTDELDSHEQYF.

This clonotype was detected ten times or more. The DNA of the CDR3 is TGCGCCAGCAGCCAAGACAGGGGGCGAGGATTAGGGCAGTTCTTC. Amino acid sequence: CASSQDRGRGLGQFF. The chain links TRBV4-3 to TRBJ2-1; 8 nucleotides agree with TRBD1. The CDR3 consists of 15 residues. The germline V gene has CDR1 LGHNA and CDR2 YSLEER. With V trimmed by 0 bases and J by 12 bases, 10 bases remained unmatched.

This clonotype appeared many times. The rearrangement uses TRBV3-1 and TRBJ2-2; maybe TRBD2 (6 bases). V gave up 6 bases and J gave up 12 bases, with 14 bases separating them. This CDR3 region has 12 residues. CDR1 and CDR2 (germline): LGHDT, YNNKEL (reference sequence). In DNA, the CDR3 is TGTGCCAGCAGTCCCGGGAGCAGTAAGCTGTTTTTT. It encodes CASSPGSSKLFF.

The chain carries TRBV28 and TRBJ2-5; 7 bases are shared with TRBD2. Trimming at V came to 6 bases and at J to 1 base, leaving 2 bases not matched to a gene. Germline V CDR1 and CDR2: MDHEN, SYDVKM. The CDR3 has 13 amino acids. For the CDR3, the DNA is TGTGCCAGCAGGAAGCGGGGCCAAGAGACCCAGTACTTC. Encoded protein: CASRKRGQETQYF. Full variable domain (rest looked up from reference TRBV28 and TRBJ2-5): DVKVTQSSRYLVKRTGEKVFLECVQDMDHENMFWYRQDPGLGLRLIYFSYDVKMKEKGDIPEGYSVSREKKERFSLILESASTNQTSMYLCASRKRGQETQYFGPGTRLLVL.

This chain links TRBV30 with TRBJ2-7; D uncertain. Germline V lookup: CDR1 GTSNPN, CDR2 SVGIG (reference sequence). The CDR3 loop spans 12 amino acids. V dropped 2 bases and J dropped 6 bases, with 11 bases sitting between them. The CDR3: CAWSYGALEQYF. CDR3 nucleotides: TGTGCCTGGAGTTACGGAGCCCTCGAGCAGTACTTC.

The chain joins TRBV12-3 or TRBV12-4 to TRBJ2-3, with a possible D match to TRBD1 (5 bases). Deletions cut 5 bases from V and 4 bases from J, with 13 bases between. The CDR3 length is 14 residues. CDR3 in DNA: TGTGCCAGCAGTCATATTCAGGGCTCAGATACGCAGTATTTT. Amino acid sequence: CASSHIQGSDTQYF.

This clonotype was found a few times. The gene calls are TRBV10-3 and TRBJ2-3; possibly TRBD2 for D (6 bases). The germline CDR1 and CDR2 sequences are ENHRY and SYGVKD. V lost 7 bases, J lost 2 bases, and 16 bases lay in between. This CDR3 has 15 amino acids. The CDR3 bases are TGTGCCATCACGGAGGGCGATCCTACCACAGATACGCAGTATTTT. Amino acids: CAITEGDPTTDTQYF.